This paragraph reports one T cell receptor beta chain. What it binds is unknown. This table comes from immunoSEQ multiplex PCR, and its TCRdb copy is limited to in-frame clones, with some not included. The sample yields some 200,000 clones, approximately 75% seen once. The sample originates from a study of cytotoxic CD8 clonotypes in ibrutinib-treated CLL. Study background: Response was recorded as partial in about 24 patients and complete in 2; at median around 70 months, about 14 remained remitted and about twelve had progressed. Findings of the study overall: Rare overall, public clonotypes shrank or held steady under therapy.

Germline V gene lookup returns CDR1 SGHDT and CDR2 YYEEEE. The CDR3 consists of 16 residues. V lost 0 bases to trimming and J lost 5 bases; unmatched junction nucleotides: 7. The starting material was PBMCs, obtained after 12 months of ibrutinib treatment. The gene calls are TRBV5-6 and TRBJ2-5; 10 bases are a match to TRBD2. The receptor was derived from a human donor with chronic lymphocytic leukemia. CDR3 sequence: CASSLVFSGGTETQYF. The DNA for the CDR3 is TGTGCCAGCAGCTTGGTCTTTAGCGGGGGGACGGAGACCCAGTACTTC.